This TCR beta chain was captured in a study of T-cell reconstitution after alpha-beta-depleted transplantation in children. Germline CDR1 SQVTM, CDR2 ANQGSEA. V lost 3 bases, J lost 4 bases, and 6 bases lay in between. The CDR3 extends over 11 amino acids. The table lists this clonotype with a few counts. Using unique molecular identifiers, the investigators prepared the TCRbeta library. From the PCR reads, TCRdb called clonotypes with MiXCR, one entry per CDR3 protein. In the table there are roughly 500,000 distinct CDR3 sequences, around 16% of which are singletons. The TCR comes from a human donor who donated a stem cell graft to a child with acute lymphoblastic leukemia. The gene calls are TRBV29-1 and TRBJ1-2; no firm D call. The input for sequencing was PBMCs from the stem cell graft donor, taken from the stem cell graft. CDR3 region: CSVDLVYGYTF. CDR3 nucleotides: TGCAGCGTTGATTTAGTCTATGGCTACACCTTC.